The 21 T cell receptor beta chains below were found in one sample sequenced in a study of neurological immune-mediated disorders (dated by TCRdb to about 2019). Library preparation was by 5' RACE. TCRdb shows the sequencer as Illumina HiSeq 2500. Using fastp at Q25 and MiXCR, TCRdb reprocessed the public reads and kept productive beta chains. Rows with one shared CDR3 protein collapse into an entry with the most common genes and DNA. The sample data list fewer than 85,000 distinct CDR3 sequences, and just over 5% of these were observed just once. Clones ranked in the top ten supply about 2% of the sample. Sequencing was carried out using PBMCs. The receptors were gathered from a woman under 40 with multiple sclerosis.

This clonotype was recorded many times. V gene TRBV20-1 combines with J gene TRBJ1-5, with unresolved D. This CDR3 spans 18 amino acids. Germline V gene data show CDR1 as DFQATT and CDR2 as SNEGSKA (reference sequence). V lost 1 base and J 0 bases, leaving 19 bases between the germline ends. CDR3 residues: CSARGRDQSLYSNQPQHF. Written as DNA, the CDR3 is TGCAGTGCTAGAGGTCGAGACCAGTCCCTTTATAGCAATCAGCCCCAGCATTTT.

This clonotype was seen at least ten times. The chain recombines TRBV5-5 with TRBJ2-1, with 9 bases matching TRBD1. Germline V gene sequence: CDR1 SGHKS, CDR2 YYEKEE (reference sequence). V dropped 2 bases and J dropped 4; count of bases not matched to a gene: 4. There are 15 residues in the CDR3. The CDR3 sequence is CASSLQGAEYNEQFF. As DNA, the CDR3 is TGTGCCAGCAGCTTACAGGGGGCTGAGTACAATGAGCAGTTCTTC. The full variable domain, completed using reference TRBV5-5 and TRBJ2-1, is DAGVTQSPTHLIKTRGQQVTLRCSPISGHKSVSWYQQVLGQGPQFIFQYYEKEERGRGNFPDRFSARQFPNYSSELNVNALLLGDSALYLCASSLQGAEYNEQFFGPGTRLTVL.

This clonotype was picked up many times. The J gene is TRBJ2-2, the V gene TRBV2; 7 bases are shared with TRBD2. Losses at the gene ends were 4 bases for V and 2 bases for J; bases not matched to a gene: 4. From germline, CDR1 is SNHLY and CDR2 FYNNEI. The CDR3 spans 15 residues. DNA for the CDR3: TGTGCCAGCAGTGTTGAGCGGGGCAACACCGGGGAGCTGTTTTTT. This sequence encodes CASSVERGNTGELFF.

This rearrangement joins TRBV27 to TRBJ1-2; tentatively, D is TRBD1 (6 bases). In germline, CDR1 is MNHEY, CDR2 SMNVEV (reference sequence). Deletions cut 5 bases from V and 4 bases from J, with 11 bases between. The CDR3 consists of 13 residues. The CDR3 protein is CASSLTGSYGYTF. The CDR3 nucleotides are TGTGCCAGCAGTCTGACAGGCTCCTATGGCTACACCTTC.

This clonotype was seen repeatedly, ten times or more. The genes are TRBV6-5 and TRBJ1-1; D gene ambiguous. The V gene's germline CDR1 is MNHEY and CDR2 SVGAGI. Trimming removed 7 bases from V and 3 bases from J, with 12 bases in between. The CDR3 contains 13 residues. CDR3 sequence reads: CASTAEEDTEAFF. As DNA, the CDR3 is TGTGCCAGCACGGCAGAGGAGGACACTGAAGCTTTCTTT.

This clonotype was detected many times. This chain uses TRBV30 with TRBJ2-7; 7 nucleotides align to TRBD1. This CDR3 is 15 amino acids long. Trimming cost V 4 bases and J 0 bases; bases outside gene matches: 9. The germline CDR1 and CDR2 sequences are GTSNPN and SVGIG (reference sequence). The CDR3 DNA follows: TGTGCCTGGAAACAAGGGACAGCCAGCTCCTACGAGCAGTACTTC. This codes for CAWKQGTASSYEQYF. The full variable domain, rest sourced from reference TRBV30 and TRBJ2-7, is SQTIHQWPATLVQPVGSPLSLECTVEGTSNPNLYWYRQAAGRGLQLLFYSVGIGQISSEVPQNLSASRPQDRQFILSSKKLLLSDSGFYLCAWKQGTASSYEQYFGPGTRLTVT.

The J gene is TRBJ1-5, the V gene TRBV23-1; perhaps TRBD1 as D (5 bases). TRBV23-1 is an ORF, and what it does is uncertain. The CDR3 has 15 residues. V lost 4 bases, J lost 7 bases, and 17 bases lay in between. CDR3 bases: TGCGCCAGCAGTCCCCTTCCGCAGGGAGGGCAGCCCCAGCATTTT. Protein product: CASSPLPQGGQPQHF.

At least ten counts were recorded for this clonotype. This chain uses TRBV20-1 with TRBJ1-1; D perhaps matches TRBD1 (5 bases). This CDR3 has 17 amino acids. Germline-derived CDR1 and CDR2 are DFQATT and SNEGSKA (reference sequence). V lost 5 bases and J lost 3, with 25 bases in between. Here the CDR3 reads CSAGRGPTYPLDTEAFF. CDR3 nucleotide sequence: TGCAGTGCTGGAAGGGGACCTACCTACCCATTGGACACTGAAGCTTTCTTT.

This clonotype was detected ten times or more. The chain is built from TRBV20-1 and TRBJ2-1; TRBD2 matches at 9 bases. Per germline, CDR1 DFQATT and CDR2 SNEGSKA (reference sequence). The CDR3 is made up of 16 amino acids. V lost 1 base, J lost 4 bases, and 8 bases stayed unmatched. Written as DNA, the CDR3 is TGCAGTGCTAGAGGTGGGCGGGAGGGGCATTACAATGAGCAGTTCTTC. Translating it yields CSARGGREGHYNEQFF.

This clonotype was counted many times. The rearrangement uses TRBV19 and TRBJ1-1; weak D call: TRBD1 (6 bases). Trimming left V 4 bases short and J 3 bases short, with 18 bases between. Germline CDR1 is LNHDA and CDR2 is SQIVND (reference sequence). This CDR3 region has 16 residues. This chain's CDR3 is CASSTFLENRDTEAFF. For the CDR3, the DNA is TGTGCCAGTAGTACGTTCCTCGAAAACAGGGACACTGAAGCTTTCTTT.

This clonotype was counted many times. The J gene is TRBJ2-7, the V gene TRBV10-3; D call uncertain. CDR1 and CDR2 from the germline V gene are ENHRY and SYGVKD. The V end lost 3 bases, the J end lost 3 bases, and 3 bases lay between the germline ends. The CDR3 contains 11 residues. The CDR3 DNA reads as TGTGCCATCAGTGACAACTACGAGCAGTACTTC. Its translation is CAISDNYEQYF.

This clonotype was counted between two and nine times. The chain carries TRBV6-5 and TRBJ2-1; TRBD2 is a possible D gene (5 bases). Per germline, CDR1 MNHEY and CDR2 SVGAGI. V shed 3 bases and J shed 4 bases, with 13 bases lying between them. The CDR3 has 15 amino acids. The CDR3 loop reads CASSYESGEYNEQFF. In DNA, the CDR3 is TGTGCCAGCAGTTATGAATCCGGGGAATACAATGAGCAGTTCTTC.

The V and J genes are TRBV5-1 and TRBJ2-3, with TRBD2 identical over 7 bases. Germline V CDR1 and CDR2: SGHRS, YFSETQ. CDR3 length: 14 residues. The J segment lost 4 bases and the V segment lost 2 bases, leaving 4 bases of the junction unmatched. CDR3 in DNA: TGCGCCAGCAGCTTATCGGGGGGAGCAGATACGCAGTATTTT. It codes for CASSLSGGADTQYF.

This clonotype was seen many times. This sequence joins TRBV5-1 and TRBJ2-7, with TRBD2 matching over 9 bases. CDR3 length: 17 amino acids. Germline V CDR1 and CDR2: SGHRS, YFSETQ. Unmatched junction bases numbered 12, after V lost 0 bases and J lost 5 bases. CDR3 amino acids: CASSLARGGTSSNEQYF. The CDR3 nucleotides read TGCGCCAGCAGCTTGGCCCGCGGCGGGACTAGCTCTAACGAGCAGTACTTC.

This clonotype was observed at least ten times. The V call is TRBV5-1, the J call TRBJ2-1; 8 bases align to TRBD1. The CDR3 consists of 15 residues. Trimming took 3 bases from V and 7 from J; bases not matched to a gene: 9. From germline, CDR1 is SGHRS and CDR2 YFSETQ. DNA for the CDR3: TGCGCCAGCAGCTGGGGTGGACAGGGCGGAAATGAGCAGTTCTTC. It is translated as CASSWGGQGGNEQFF. Combining the CDR3 with reference TRBV5-1 and TRBJ2-1 gives the whole variable domain KAGVTQTPRYLIKTRGQQVTLSCSPISGHRSVSWYQQTPGQGLQFLFEYFSETQRNKGNFPGRFSGRQFSNSRSEMNVSTLELGDSALYLCASSWGGQGGNEQFFGPGTRLTVL.

The chain couples TRBV10-3 to TRBJ1-1; no definite D call. Deletions cut 2 bases from V and 0 bases from J, with 1 base between. CDR3 length: 12 amino acids. Germline lookup yields CDR1 ENHRY and CDR2 SYGVKD. This CDR3 is CAISEMNTEAFF. CDR3 nucleotides: TGTGCCATCAGTGAGATGAACACTGAAGCTTTCTTT.

This clonotype showed up just a few times. Germline is not matched at one junction end, which may reflect a read error. This chain connects TRBV12-3 or TRBV12-4 to TRBJ2-1; TRBD2 aligns across 8 bases. CDR3 length equals 12 residues. The CDR3 spells CDSSRLAHEQFF. The CDR3 bases are TGTGACAGCAGCAGACTAGCGCATGAGCAGTTCTTC.

This clonotype was counted at least ten times. The rearrangement uses TRBV20-1 and TRBJ2-3; the D is unclear. The CDR3 is made up of 13 amino acids. From germline, CDR1 is DFQATT and CDR2 SNEGSKA (reference sequence). The V end lost 2 bases, the J end lost 1 base, and 7 bases lay between the germline ends. The CDR3 bases are TGCAGTGCTAGACTGTGGGGCACAGATACGCAGTATTTT. Its protein product is CSARLWGTDTQYF.

This clonotype came up a few times. The chain couples TRBV5-1 to TRBJ2-7; 10 nucleotides agree with TRBD1. V dropped 7 bases and J dropped 5; count of bases not matched to a gene: 3. This CDR3 spans 12 amino acids. Germline V gives CDR1 SGHRS, CDR2 YFSETQ. The CDR3 DNA is TGCGCCAGCTCCGGGACAGGGGACGAGCAGTACTTC. This codes for CASSGTGDEQYF.

This clonotype was seen more than once but under ten times. The rearrangement links TRBV10-1 to TRBJ2-3; D ambiguous. The CDR3 is 15 amino acids. CDR1 and CDR2 (germline): WNHNN, SYGVQD (reference sequence). The V end lost 4 bases, the J end lost 6 bases, and 17 bases lay between the germline ends. DNA of the CDR3: TGCGCCAGCAGTGTTTCCAGGACCCACCCGGATACGCAGTATTTT. Translating gives CASSVSRTHPDTQYF.

This clonotype has at least ten counts. The chain has TRBV7-8 and TRBJ1-5; no definite D call. The V gene's germline CDR1 is SGHVS and CDR2 FQNEAQ. The V and J ends lost 5 bases and 0 bases respectively, with 8 bases between them. This CDR3 region has 14 residues. The DNA of the CDR3 is TGTGCCAGCAGCCCCAGCGATAGCAATCAGCCCCAGCATTTT. This gives the protein CASSPSDSNQPQHF.